These T cell receptor beta chains were read from a single sample in a study of pediatric ulcerative colitis. The assay was immunoSEQ multiplex PCR, and TCRdb's table has in-frame clones only and misses some. The profile shows about 25,000 clones, over 55% of them singletons. The sequencing sample was made of gut tissue. The receptors derive from a boy under 18 with severe ulcerative colitis. Both conserved end residues are part of each CDR3. A D gene is named only where the DNA matches it firmly. Clone size is given for some rows only: seen once, a few or many times, or a class if the clone is expanded.

d_gene: -
v_gene: TRBV7-2
abundance: -
j_gene: TRBJ2-3
CDR3aa: CASSPDSTDTQYF
CDR3nt: TGTGCCAGCAGCCCCGACTCCACAGATACGCAGTATTTT

d_gene: -
v_gene: TRBV4-3
abundance: -
j_gene: TRBJ2-2
CDR3aa: CASSQEGPGSTGELFF
CDR3nt: TGCGCCAGCAGCCAAGAAGGTCCGGGAAGCACCGGGGAGCTGTTTTTT

d_gene: -
v_gene: TRBV15
abundance: -
j_gene: TRBJ2-6
CDR3aa: CATSRDQPTSPGANVLTF
CDR3nt: TGTGCCACCAGCAGAGATCAACCTACTAGTCCTGGGGCCAACGTCCTGACTTTC

d_gene: -
v_gene: TRBV11-3
abundance: -
j_gene: TRBJ2-1
CDR3aa: CASSLGGREQFF
CDR3nt: TGTGCCAGCAGCTTAGGAGGGCGTGAGCAGTTCTTC

d_gene: TRBD2
v_gene: TRBV10-3
abundance: medium-sized
j_gene: TRBJ2-5
CDR3aa: CAISELRTSGHFQETQYF
CDR3nt: TGTGCCATCAGTGAGCTAAGGACTAGCGGTCATTTCCAAGAGACCCAGTACTTC

d_gene: -
v_gene: TRBV2
abundance: -
j_gene: TRBJ2-1
CDR3aa: CASRLDQNNEQFF
CDR3nt: TGTGCCAGCAGACTAGACCAAAACAATGAGCAGTTCTTC

d_gene: -
v_gene: TRBV2
abundance: -
j_gene: TRBJ1-1
CDR3aa: CASSVTGPGEAFF
CDR3nt: TGTGCCAGCAGTGTAACAGGGCCGGGGGAAGCTTTCTTT

d_gene: -
v_gene: TRBV19
abundance: once
j_gene: TRBJ1-1
CDR3aa: CASSQGSSEAFF
CDR3nt: TGTGCCAGTAGTCAGGGGAGCTCTGAAGCTTTCTTT

d_gene: TRBD1
v_gene: TRBV30
abundance: -
j_gene: TRBJ2-7
CDR3aa: CAWGTGRVYEQYF
CDR3nt: TGTGCCTGGGGGACAGGGAGAGTCTACGAGCAGTACTTC

d_gene: -
v_gene: TRBV6-1
abundance: -
j_gene: TRBJ2-6
CDR3aa: CASSSLAGANVLTF
CDR3nt: TGTGCCAGCAGTTCTCTAGCCGGGGCCAACGTCCTGACTTTC

d_gene: TRBD1
v_gene: TRBV28
abundance: -
j_gene: TRBJ1-1
CDR3aa: CASSFTTGGTEAFF
CDR3nt: TGTGCCAGCAGTTTTACTACAGGGGGCACTGAAGCTTTCTTT

d_gene: TRBD1
v_gene: TRBV29-1
abundance: -
j_gene: TRBJ1-1
CDR3aa: CSGKDRGLLYREAFF
CDR3nt: TGCAGCGGAAAAGACAGGGGACTATTATATCGCGAAGCTTTCTTT

d_gene: -
v_gene: TRBV11-3
abundance: -
j_gene: TRBJ2-5
CDR3aa: CASTNRETQYF
CDR3nt: TGTGCCAGCACCAACCGAGAGACCCAGTACTTC

d_gene: TRBD2
v_gene: TRBV6-1
abundance: -
j_gene: TRBJ2-7
CDR3aa: CAISEGTSGYEQYF
CDR3nt: TGTGCCATCAGTGAGGGGACTAGCGGCTACGAGCAGTACTTC

d_gene: TRBD2
v_gene: TRBV28
abundance: -
j_gene: TRBJ2-1
CDR3aa: CASSSSSGKGGEQFF
CDR3nt: TGTGCCAGCAGTTCCTCTAGCGGGAAGGGCGGGGAGCAGTTCTTC

d_gene: TRBD1
v_gene: TRBV6-1
abundance: -
j_gene: TRBJ1-1
CDR3aa: CASSAKRQGSTEAFF
CDR3nt: TGTGCCAGCAGTGCCAAAAGACAGGGAAGCACTGAAGCTTTCTTT

d_gene: -
v_gene: TRBV4-1
abundance: once
j_gene: TRBJ2-1
CDR3aa: CASSQDRGSREQFF
CDR3nt: TGCGCCAGCAGCCAAGATCGCGGCTCTCGTGAGCAGTTCTTC

d_gene: TRBD2
v_gene: TRBV11-2
abundance: -
j_gene: TRBJ2-1
CDR3aa: CASSHGTSDNEQFF
CDR3nt: TGTGCCAGCAGCCATGGGACTAGTGACAATGAGCAGTTCTTC

d_gene: TRBD2
v_gene: TRBV10-3
abundance: -
j_gene: TRBJ2-1
CDR3aa: CAISRGLEREAGNEQFF
CDR3nt: TGTGCCATCAGCCGCGGATTAGAGCGGGAGGCGGGGAATGAGCAGTTCTTC

d_gene: TRBD2
v_gene: TRBV27
abundance: -
j_gene: TRBJ2-7
CDR3aa: CASRPGLAVWQYF
CDR3nt: TGTGCCAGCAGGCCGGGACTAGCGGTATGGCAGTACTTC

d_gene: -
v_gene: TRBV15
abundance: -
j_gene: TRBJ2-7
CDR3aa: CATSRDPGGYEQYF
CDR3nt: TGTGCCACCAGCAGAGATCCCGGGGGCTACGAGCAGTACTTC

d_gene: -
v_gene: TRBV14
abundance: -
j_gene: TRBJ1-2
CDR3aa: CASSQLTYRGYTF
CDR3nt: TGTGCCAGCAGCCAATTGACCTATCGGGGCTACACCTTC

d_gene: TRBD1
v_gene: TRBV6-6
abundance: -
j_gene: TRBJ2-1
CDR3aa: CASSPSGGQGVNEQFF
CDR3nt: TGTGCCAGCAGTCCGTCAGGGGGACAGGGAGTCAATGAGCAGTTCTTC

d_gene: -
v_gene: TRBV5-4
abundance: -
j_gene: TRBJ1-2
CDR3aa: CASSLGQNNYGYTF
CDR3nt: TGTGCCAGCAGCTTAGGACAGAACAACTATGGCTACACCTTC

d_gene: TRBD1
v_gene: TRBV25-1
abundance: -
j_gene: TRBJ1-1
CDR3aa: CASSEKFRTGEAFF
CDR3nt: TGTGCCAGCAGTGAAAAGTTCCGGACAGGGGAAGCTTTCTTT

d_gene: TRBD1
v_gene: TRBV16
abundance: -
j_gene: TRBJ1-2
CDR3aa: CASSQSTKSGTGDGYTF
CDR3nt: TGTGCCAGCAGCCAATCTACGAAATCCGGGACAGGGGATGGCTACACCTTC

d_gene: TRBD2
v_gene: TRBV9
abundance: -
j_gene: TRBJ2-3
CDR3aa: CASSVEPAGNTDTQYF
CDR3nt: TGTGCCAGCAGCGTAGAGCCAGCGGGAAACACAGATACGCAGTATTTT

d_gene: -
v_gene: TRBV29-1
abundance: -
j_gene: TRBJ1-5
CDR3aa: CSVGGSNQPQHF
CDR3nt: TGCAGCGTTGGCGGTAGCAATCAGCCCCAGCATTTT

d_gene: -
v_gene: TRBV2
abundance: -
j_gene: TRBJ2-2
CDR3aa: CASSGSRLNTGELFF
CDR3nt: TGTGCCAGCAGCGGCTCCCGTCTGAACACCGGGGAGCTGTTTTTT

d_gene: -
v_gene: TRBV6-5
abundance: -
j_gene: TRBJ1-4
CDR3aa: CASSYLRGNEKLFF
CDR3nt: TGTGCCAGCAGTTATCTCAGGGGTAATGAAAAACTGTTTTTT

d_gene: -
v_gene: TRBV7-9
abundance: -
j_gene: TRBJ1-5
CDR3aa: CASSQNGGGTQHF
CDR3nt: TGTGCCAGCAGCCAAAACGGCGGCGGGACCCAGCATTTT

d_gene: TRBD2
v_gene: TRBV10-3
abundance: -
j_gene: TRBJ2-1
CDR3aa: CAISEPLAGSDEQFF
CDR3nt: TGTGCCATCAGTGAGCCTTTAGCGGGATCAGATGAGCAGTTCTTC

d_gene: -
v_gene: TRBV5-1
abundance: -
j_gene: TRBJ2-3
CDR3aa: CASSLVGGDTQYF
CDR3nt: TGCGCCAGCAGCTTGGTTGGGGGAGATACGCAGTATTTT

d_gene: -
v_gene: TRBV6-6
abundance: -
j_gene: TRBJ2-6
CDR3aa: CASTKRGVAGANVLTF
CDR3nt: TGTGCCAGCACCAAAAGGGGGGTTGCTGGGGCCAACGTCCTGACTTTC

d_gene: -
v_gene: TRBV12-5
abundance: -
j_gene: TRBJ2-6
CDR3aa: CASGRGVGSGANVLTF
CDR3nt: TGTGCTAGTGGACGAGGCGTCGGGTCTGGGGCCAACGTCCTGACTTTC

d_gene: TRBD2
v_gene: TRBV6-4
abundance: -
j_gene: TRBJ2-3
CDR3aa: CASSASGRDTQYF
CDR3nt: TGTGCCAGCAGTGCTAGCGGGAGAGATACGCAGTATTTT

d_gene: -
v_gene: TRBV5-5
abundance: -
j_gene: TRBJ2-2
CDR3aa: CASSLPPTGELFF
CDR3nt: TGTGCCAGCAGCTTGCCGCCCACCGGGGAGCTGTTTTTT

d_gene: -
v_gene: TRBV18
abundance: -
j_gene: TRBJ2-3
CDR3aa: CASSPEGRVTQYF
CDR3nt: TGTGCCAGCTCACCCGAGGGGCGAGTAACGCAGTATTTT